These 2 T cell receptor beta chains came from one sample sequenced in a study of monozygotic twins with inflammatory bowel disease. TCRdb reanalyzed the 5' RACE reads and collapses them to one entry per CDR3 protein, without DNA. This sample's table has just over 300,000 distinct CDR3 sequences. Sequenced input: blood. The receptors were sampled from a human donor with ulcerative colitis or Crohn's disease, or a healthy co-twin of an affected twin (not recorded which).

The chain uses TRBV19 and TRBJ2-3. Per the germline V gene, CDR1 is LNHDA and CDR2 is SQIVND (reference sequence). This CDR3 is built from 14 residues. The CDR3 loop is CASSILSPTDTQYF.

The chain links TRBV5-1 to TRBJ1-1; with no DNA, the TCRdb D assignment of TRBD1 cannot be verified. This CDR3 spans 14 amino acids. Germline assignment: CDR1 SGHRS and CDR2 YFSETQ. CDR3 residues: CASTTGGGITEAFF. Supplemented by reference TRBV5-1 and TRBJ1-1, the full variable domain reads KAGVTQTPRYLIKTRGQQVTLSCSPISGHRSVSWYQQTPGQGLQFLFEYFSETQRNKGNFPGRFSGRQFSNSRSEMNVSTLELGDSALYLCASTTGGGITEAFFGQGTRLTVV.